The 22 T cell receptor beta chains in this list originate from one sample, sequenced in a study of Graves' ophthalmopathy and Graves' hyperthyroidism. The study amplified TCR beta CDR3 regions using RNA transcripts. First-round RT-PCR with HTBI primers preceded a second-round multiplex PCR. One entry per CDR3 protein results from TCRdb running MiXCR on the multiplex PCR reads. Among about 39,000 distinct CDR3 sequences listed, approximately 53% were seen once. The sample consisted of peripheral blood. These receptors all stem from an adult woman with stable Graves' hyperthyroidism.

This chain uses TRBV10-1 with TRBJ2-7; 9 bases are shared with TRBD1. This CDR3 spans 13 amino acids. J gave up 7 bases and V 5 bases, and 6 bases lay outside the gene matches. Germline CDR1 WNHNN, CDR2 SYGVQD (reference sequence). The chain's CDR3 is CASSKTTGGEQYF. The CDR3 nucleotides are TGCGCCAGCAGTAAGACGACAGGGGGAGAGCAGTACTTC.

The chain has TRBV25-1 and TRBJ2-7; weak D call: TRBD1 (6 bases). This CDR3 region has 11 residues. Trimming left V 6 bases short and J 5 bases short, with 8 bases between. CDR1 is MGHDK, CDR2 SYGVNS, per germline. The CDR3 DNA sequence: TGTGCCAGCAGAACAGGGAACGAGCAGTACTTC. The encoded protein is CASRTGNEQYF.

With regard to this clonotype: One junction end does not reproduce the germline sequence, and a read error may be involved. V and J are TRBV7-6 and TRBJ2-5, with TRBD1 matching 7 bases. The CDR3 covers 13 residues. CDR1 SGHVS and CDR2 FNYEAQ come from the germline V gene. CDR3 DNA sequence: TGTGCCATCAGCCGGGACAGCCAAGAGACCCAGTACTTC. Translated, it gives CAISRDSQETQYF.

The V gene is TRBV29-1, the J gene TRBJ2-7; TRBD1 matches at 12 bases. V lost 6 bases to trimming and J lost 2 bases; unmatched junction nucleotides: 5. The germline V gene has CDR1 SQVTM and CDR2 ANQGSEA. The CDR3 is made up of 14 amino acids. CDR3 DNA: TGCAGCGTCCCCGGGACAGGGGGCACCTACGAGCAGTACTTC. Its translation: CSVPGTGGTYEQYF.

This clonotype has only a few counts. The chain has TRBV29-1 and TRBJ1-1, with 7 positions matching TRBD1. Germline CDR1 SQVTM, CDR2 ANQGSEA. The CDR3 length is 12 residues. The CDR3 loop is CDGGQLNTEAFF. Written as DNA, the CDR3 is TGCGACGGGGGACAGCTGAACACTGAAGCTTTCTTT.

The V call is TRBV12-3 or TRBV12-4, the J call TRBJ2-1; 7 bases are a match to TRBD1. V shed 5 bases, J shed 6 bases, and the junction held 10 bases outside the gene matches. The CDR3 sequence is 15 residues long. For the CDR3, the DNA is TGTGCCAGCAGTCTCAGGACAGGTTGGGGCAATGAGCAGTTCTTC. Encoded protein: CASSLRTGWGNEQFF.

The CDR3 spells CASSLGPVGSASYEQYF. CDR3 bases: TGCGCCAGCAGCTTGGGTCCGGTGGGGTCCGCCTCCTACGAGCAGTACTTC. The V gene is TRBV5-1, the J gene TRBJ2-7; no reliable D call. V lost 0 bases and J lost 0, with 16 bases in between. Looked up from germline, CDR1 is SGHRS and CDR2 is YFSETQ. CDR3 length: 17 residues. Full variable domain (outside the CDR3, taken from reference TRBV5-1 and TRBJ2-7): KAGVTQTPRYLIKTRGQQVTLSCSPISGHRSVSWYQQTPGQGLQFLFEYFSETQRNKGNFPGRFSGRQFSNSRSEMNVSTLELGDSALYLCASSLGPVGSASYEQYFGPGTRLTVT.

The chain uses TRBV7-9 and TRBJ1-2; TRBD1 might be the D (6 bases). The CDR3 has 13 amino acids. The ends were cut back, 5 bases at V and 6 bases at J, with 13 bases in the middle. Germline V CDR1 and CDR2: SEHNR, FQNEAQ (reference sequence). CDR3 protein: CASSRTRTDGYTF. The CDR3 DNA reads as TGTGCCAGCAGCCGCACTCGGACAGATGGCTACACCTTC.

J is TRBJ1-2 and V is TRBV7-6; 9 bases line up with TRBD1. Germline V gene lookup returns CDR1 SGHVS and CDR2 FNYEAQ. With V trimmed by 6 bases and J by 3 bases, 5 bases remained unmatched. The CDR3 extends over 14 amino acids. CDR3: CASSVGTGYYGYTF. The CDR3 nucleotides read TGTGCCAGCAGTGTCGGGACAGGGTACTATGGCTACACCTTC.

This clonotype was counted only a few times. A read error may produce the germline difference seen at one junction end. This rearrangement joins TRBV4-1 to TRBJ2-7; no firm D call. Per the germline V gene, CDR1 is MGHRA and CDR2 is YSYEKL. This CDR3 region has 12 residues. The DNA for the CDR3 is TGTGCCAGCAGCTTTGAGTCGCGGAAGCAGTACTTC. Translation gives CASSFESRKQYF.

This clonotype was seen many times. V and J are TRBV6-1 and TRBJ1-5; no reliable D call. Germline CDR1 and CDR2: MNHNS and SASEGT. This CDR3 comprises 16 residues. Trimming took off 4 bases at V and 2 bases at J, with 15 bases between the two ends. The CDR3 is CASSAGVGGGNQPQHF. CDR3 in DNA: TGTGCCAGCAGTGCTGGGGTGGGTGGAGGCAATCAGCCCCAGCATTTT.

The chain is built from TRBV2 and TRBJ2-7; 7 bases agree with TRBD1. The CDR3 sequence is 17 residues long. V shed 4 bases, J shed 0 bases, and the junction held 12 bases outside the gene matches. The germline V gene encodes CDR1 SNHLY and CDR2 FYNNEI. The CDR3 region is CASSVPVDRPYSYEQYF. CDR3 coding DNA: TGTGCCAGCAGTGTACCCGTGGACAGGCCATACTCCTACGAGCAGTACTTC.

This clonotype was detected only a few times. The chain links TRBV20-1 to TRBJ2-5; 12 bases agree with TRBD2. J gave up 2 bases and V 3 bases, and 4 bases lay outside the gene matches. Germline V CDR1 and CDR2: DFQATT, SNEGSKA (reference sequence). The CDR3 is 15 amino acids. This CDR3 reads CSARGLAGNQETQYF. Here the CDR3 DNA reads TGCAGTGCTAGGGGACTAGCGGGCAATCAAGAGACCCAGTACTTC.

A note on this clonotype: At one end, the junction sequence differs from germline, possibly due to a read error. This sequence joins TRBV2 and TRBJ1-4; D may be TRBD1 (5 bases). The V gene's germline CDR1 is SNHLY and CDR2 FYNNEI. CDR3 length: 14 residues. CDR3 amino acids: CAGSVGGFSEELFF. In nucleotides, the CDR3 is TGTGCCGGCAGCGTGGGGGGGTTTAGTGAAGAACTGTTTTTT.

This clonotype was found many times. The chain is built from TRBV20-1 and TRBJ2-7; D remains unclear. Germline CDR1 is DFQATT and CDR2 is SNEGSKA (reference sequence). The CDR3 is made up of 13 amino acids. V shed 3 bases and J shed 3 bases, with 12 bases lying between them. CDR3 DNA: TGCAGTGCTAGCTGGCCAGCCTTCTACGAGCAGTACTTC. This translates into CSASWPAFYEQYF.

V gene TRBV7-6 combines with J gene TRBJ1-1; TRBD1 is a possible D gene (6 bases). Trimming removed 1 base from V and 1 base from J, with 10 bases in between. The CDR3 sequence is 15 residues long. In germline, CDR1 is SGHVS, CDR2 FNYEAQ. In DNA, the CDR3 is TGTGCCAGCAGCTTAGTCGGCAGGGGGAACACTGAAGCTTTCTTT. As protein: CASSLVGRGNTEAFF.

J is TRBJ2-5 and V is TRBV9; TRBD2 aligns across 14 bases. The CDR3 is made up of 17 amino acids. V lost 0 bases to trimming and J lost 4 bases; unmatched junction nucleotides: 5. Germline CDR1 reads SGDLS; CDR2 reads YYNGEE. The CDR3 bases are TGTGCCAGCAGCGTAGAGCCCGGACTAGCGGGAGGAGAGACCCAGTACTTC. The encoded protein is CASSVEPGLAGGETQYF.

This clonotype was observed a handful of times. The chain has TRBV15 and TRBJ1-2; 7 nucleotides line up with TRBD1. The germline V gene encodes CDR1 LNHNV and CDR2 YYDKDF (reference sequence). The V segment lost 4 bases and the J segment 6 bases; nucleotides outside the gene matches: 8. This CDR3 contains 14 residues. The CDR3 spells CATSTETGFHGYTF. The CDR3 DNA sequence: TGTGCCACCAGCACCGAGACAGGGTTTCATGGCTACACCTTC.

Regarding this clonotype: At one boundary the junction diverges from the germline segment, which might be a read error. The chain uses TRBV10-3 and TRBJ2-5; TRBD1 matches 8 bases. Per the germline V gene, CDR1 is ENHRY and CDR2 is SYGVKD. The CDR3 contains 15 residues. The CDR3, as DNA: TGTGCCAGCAGTTCGCGTCCGGACAGGGAAGAGACCCAGTACTTC. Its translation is CASSSRPDREETQYF.

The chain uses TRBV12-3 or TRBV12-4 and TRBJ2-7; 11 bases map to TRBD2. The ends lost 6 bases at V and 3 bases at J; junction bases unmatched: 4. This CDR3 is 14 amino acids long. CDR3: CASSPGTSGYEQYF. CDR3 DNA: TGTGCCAGCAGCCCCGGGACTAGCGGCTACGAGCAGTACTTC.

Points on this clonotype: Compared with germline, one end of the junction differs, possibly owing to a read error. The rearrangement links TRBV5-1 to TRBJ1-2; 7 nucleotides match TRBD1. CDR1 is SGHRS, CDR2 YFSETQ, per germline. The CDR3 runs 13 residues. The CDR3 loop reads CASSGTANYGYTF. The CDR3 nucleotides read TGTGCCAGCAGCGGGACAGCTAACTATGGCTACACCTTC. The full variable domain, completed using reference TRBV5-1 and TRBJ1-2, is KAGVTQTPRYLIKTRGQQVTLSCSPISGHRSVSWYQQTPGQGLQFLFEYFSETQRNKGNFPGRFSGRQFSNSRSEMNVSTLELGDSALYLCASSGTANYGYTFGSGTRLTVV.

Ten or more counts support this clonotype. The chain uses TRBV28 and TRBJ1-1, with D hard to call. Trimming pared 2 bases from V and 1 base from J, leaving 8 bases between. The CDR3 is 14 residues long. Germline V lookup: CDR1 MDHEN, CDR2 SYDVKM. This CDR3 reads CASSLGRRNTEAFF. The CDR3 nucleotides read TGTGCCAGCAGTTTAGGCAGGCGGAACACTGAAGCTTTCTTT.